This TCR beta chain was sequenced during a study of cytomegalovirus exposure and HLA in healthy donors. Study-level results: A link between a missense DCLRE1C variant and TCR beta V- and J-gene trimming emerged from a later analysis. What TCR beta sequences reportedly achieved was accurate prediction of HLA-A and HLA-B alleles in most subjects. Being productive about 90% or about 30% of the time was typical of most TCR beta V segments in an earlier analysis. Researchers had no immune exposure information except CMV serostatus available.

13 Jbeta primers and 60 Vbeta primers were used for the PCR. Sequencing was performed with immunoSEQ multiplex PCR; in TCRdb, only in-frame clones are kept and a portion is missing. The sample records 150,000 to 200,000 clones, 81% being singletons. V shed 6 bases and J shed 4 bases, with 8 bases lying between them. Germline loops: CDR1 SNHLY, CDR2 FYNNEI. The CDR3 length is 12 residues. With respect to this clone: Its cognate antigen is unknown.

The J gene is TRBJ2-3, the V gene TRBV2; no reliable D call. Sequences were obtained from PBMCs. This sequence was found in a man in his late teens or twenties in good health and CMV-seronegative. The CDR3 loop reads CASRLTADTQYF. The CDR3 bases are TGTGCCAGCAGACTAACCGCAGATACGCAGTATTTT.